This TCR beta chain was profiled in a study of yellow fever vaccine responses in identical twins. Study-wide results and caveats: Twins reportedly had a vaccine T cell response that seemed partly convergent, partly personalized.

Points on this clonotype: Antigen: not known.

This CDR3 is 14 amino acids long. The V gene's germline CDR1 is SGHRS and CDR2 YFSETQ. With 3 bases removed from V and 4 bases from J, the gap between germline ends came to 10 bases. From the RT-PCR reads, TCRdb called clonotypes with MiXCR, one entry per CDR3 protein. The data show about 10,000 distinct CDR3 sequences, around four fifths seen once. The clonotype originates from a woman between 18 and 29 years old who received the yellow fever vaccine. The sample here was T cells from blood (PBMCs), unsorted or a sorted subset (not recorded which), taken before or after yellow fever vaccination (not recorded which). The V and J genes are TRBV5-1 and TRBJ2-2; TRBD1 is a possible D gene (6 bases). The CDR3 DNA follows: TGCGCCAGCAGCTGGGACACCCCCACCGGGGAGCTGTTTTTT. Protein: CASSWDTPTGELFF.